The source of this T cell receptor (beta chain) is a study of blood T cells in healthy people across ages. This CDR3 region has 14 residues. V lost 9 bases to trimming and J lost 8 bases, with 22 bases between them. Germline-derived CDR1 and CDR2 are LNHDA and SQIVND (reference sequence). Primers used in a second PCR of roughly 6 to 12 cycles were a sample-barcoded 5' primer and a J-beta primer mix. TCRdb itself ran the 5' RACE reads through MiXCR, one entry per CDR3 protein. Of about 1,000,000 distinct CDR3 sequences listed, 35% to 50% are singletons. This clonotype was seen a few times. This receptor was identified in a woman in her sixties or seventies in good health. The chain links TRBV19 to TRBJ1-2; no reliable D call. Sequencing was performed on blood. The CDR3 is CASAPLTIWIGYTF. DNA for the CDR3: TGTGCCAGCGCCCCCCTAACAATTTGGATAGGCTACACCTTC.